A selection of T cell receptor beta chains follows, all from one sample in a study of blood T cell repertoires in COVID-19. Profiling relied on immunoSEQ multiplex PCR, and the TCRdb table lists in-frame clones only, not all of them. This table has around 86,000 clones, 65% to 85% appearing once. The sequencing input was peripheral blood. Receptors originate from an elderly woman with acute or convalescent COVID-19. CDR3s include the opening cysteine and the closing phenylalanine or tryptophan.

TRBJ2-3,TRBV6-2/TRBV6-3,CASSYSTAGTADTQYF
TRBJ1-3,TRBV5-1,CASSVQEQGAHGNTIYF
TRBJ1-4,TRBV18,CASSPQGSPTNEKLFF
TRBJ2-6,TRBV18,CASSRDSSGANVLTF
TRBJ2-3,TRBV11-2,CASSLAGLAGHTQYF
TRBJ2-3,TRBV6-6,CASSHTQGSADTQYF
TRBJ2-1,TRBV19,CASTGLGWDEQFF
TRBJ2-1,TRBV11-2,CASSLASLNEQFF
TRBJ1-1,TRBV29-1,CSVDRDDTEAFF
TRBJ1-3,TRBV7-6,CASSLVADSGNTIYF
TRBJ1-2,TRBV29-1,CSVGQGNYGYTF
TRBJ2-1,TRBV19,CASSIRTSGNNEQFF
TRBJ2-1,TRBV27,CASSLSPAGTYNEQFF